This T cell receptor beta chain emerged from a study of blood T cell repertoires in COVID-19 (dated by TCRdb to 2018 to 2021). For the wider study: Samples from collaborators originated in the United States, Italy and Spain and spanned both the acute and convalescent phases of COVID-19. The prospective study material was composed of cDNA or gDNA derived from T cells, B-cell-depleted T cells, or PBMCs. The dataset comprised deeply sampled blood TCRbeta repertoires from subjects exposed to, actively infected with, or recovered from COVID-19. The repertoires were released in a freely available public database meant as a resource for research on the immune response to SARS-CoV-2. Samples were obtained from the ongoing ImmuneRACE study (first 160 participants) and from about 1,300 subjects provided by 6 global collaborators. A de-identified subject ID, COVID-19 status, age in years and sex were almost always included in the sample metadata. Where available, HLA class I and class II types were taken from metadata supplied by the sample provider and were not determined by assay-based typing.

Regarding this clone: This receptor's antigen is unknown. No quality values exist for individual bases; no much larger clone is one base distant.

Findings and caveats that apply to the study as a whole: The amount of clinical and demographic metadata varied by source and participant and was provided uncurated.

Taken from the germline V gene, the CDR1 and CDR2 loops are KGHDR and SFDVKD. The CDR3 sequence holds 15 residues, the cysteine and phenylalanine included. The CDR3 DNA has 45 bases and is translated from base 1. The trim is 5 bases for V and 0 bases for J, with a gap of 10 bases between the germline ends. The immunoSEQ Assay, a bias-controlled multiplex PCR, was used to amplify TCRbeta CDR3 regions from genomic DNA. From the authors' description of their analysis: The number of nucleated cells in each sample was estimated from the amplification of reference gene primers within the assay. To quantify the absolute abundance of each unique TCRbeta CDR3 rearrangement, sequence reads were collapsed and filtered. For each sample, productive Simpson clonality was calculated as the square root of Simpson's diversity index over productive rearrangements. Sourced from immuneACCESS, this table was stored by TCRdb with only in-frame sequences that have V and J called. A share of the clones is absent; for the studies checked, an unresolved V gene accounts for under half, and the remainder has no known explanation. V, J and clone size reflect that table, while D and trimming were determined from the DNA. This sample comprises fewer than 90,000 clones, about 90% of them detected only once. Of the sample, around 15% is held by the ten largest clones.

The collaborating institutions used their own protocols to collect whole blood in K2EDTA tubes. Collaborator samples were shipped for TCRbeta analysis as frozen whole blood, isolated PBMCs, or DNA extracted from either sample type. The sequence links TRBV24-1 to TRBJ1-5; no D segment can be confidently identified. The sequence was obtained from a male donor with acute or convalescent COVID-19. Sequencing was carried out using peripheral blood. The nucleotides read TGTGCCACCAGTGCCGGACTGAATAGCAATCAGCCCCAGCATTTT. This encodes CATSAGLNSNQPQHF.